Here is one T cell receptor beta chain with its context. The source of the sample is a study of blood T cell repertoires in COVID-19. Looking at the study overall: Spain, Italy and the United States supplied samples that represented acute and convalescent COVID-19. T cells, B-cell-depleted T cells, or PBMCs supplied cDNA or gDNA.

In the source study's methods: Amplification of reference gene primers provided the estimated nucleated cell counts. Using immunoSEQ multiplex PCR, the repertoire was profiled, and TCRdb retains in-frame clones only, with some absent. V, J and clone size are those of that table, while D and trimming were read from the DNA. Among a few hundred thousand clones, nearly 90% were seen once, and the ten largest hold about 2%. CDR1 and CDR2 (germline): ENHRY, SYGVKD. The V segment lost 3 bases and the J segment 6 bases; nucleotides outside the gene matches: 11. This CDR3 contains 16 residues. Sequenced: peripheral blood. The chain is built from TRBV10-3 and TRBJ1-2; TRBD1 matches 9 bases. The origin of this receptor is an older woman with COVID-19, enrolled during active disease. The CDR3 region has the DNA TGTGCCATCAGTGACCCGATCGGGACAGGGCGAAATGGCTACACCTTC. Protein sequence: CAISDPIGTGRNGYTF.